The T cell receptor (beta chain) described here comes from a study of T cell clonotyping in hematopoietic cell transplantation. Regarding this clone: Its antigen is unidentified.

Findings of the study overall: Few recipient clonotypes overlapped donors; over 95% were de novo at given depth. Pathologically expanded recipient clonotypes increased progressively from day 30 to day 180 as diversity fell.

The protocol was immunoSEQ multiplex PCR, while the TCRdb copy is restricted to in-frame clones and leaves out a portion. The table has under 9,500 clones, 75% to 85% seen once; the top ten hold about 4.4%. Germline CDR1 SGHRS, CDR2 YFSETQ. The CDR3 sequence is 15 residues long. Trimming removed 1 base from V and 7 bases from J; junction bases left unmatched: 6. This material consisted of peripheral blood mononuclear cells, taken 180 days after allogeneic stem cell transplant. This clonotype originated in a female patient aged 45 to 65 who had an allogeneic stem cell transplant from an unrelated donor, so the T cells may come from the graft donor. Some clones in this sample may be carry-over from other donors' samples. The chain combines TRBV5-1 with TRBJ2-2; TRBD2 matches at 8 bases. The CDR3 region is CASSLLSLADGELFF. Written as DNA, the CDR3 is TGCGCCAGCAGCTTGCTTTCACTAGCGGACGGGGAGCTGTTTTTT.